The present T cell receptor beta chain was sequenced within a study of cytomegalovirus exposure and HLA in healthy donors. Germline CDR1 is MDHEN and CDR2 is SYDVKM. The CDR3 covers 12 residues. Trimming removed 3 bases from V and 7 bases from J, with 6 bases in between. PCR used 60 Vbeta primers and 13 Jbeta primers. The assay was immunoSEQ multiplex PCR, and TCRdb's table has in-frame clones only and misses some. Of about 210,000 clones in the sample, about 86% were seen once. The gene calls are TRBV28 and TRBJ1-4; D is unresolved. The source of this sequence is a woman aged 25 to 39 in good health and CMV-seronegative. Sample: PBMCs. CDR3: CASSFRGEKLFF. The CDR3 DNA is TGTGCCAGCAGTTTTCGGGGTGAAAAACTGTTTTTT.